The clone carrying this T cell receptor beta chain turned up a few times. Its matching antigen is unknown. This entry belongs to a study of T-cell reconstitution after alpha-beta-depleted transplantation in children. General study findings and limits: Most T-cell counts and diversity one year after the transplant came from T cells that were newly produced. Some patients' high day-60 TCRbeta diversity was attributed to recipient cells surviving conditioning. Expanded graft clones, several hundred of them, were reportedly the source of alpha-beta T cells about two months after transplant.

Construction of the TCRbeta library involved unique molecular identifiers. TCRdb recomputed calls from the PCR reads with MiXCR, one row per CDR3 protein. There are about 420,000 distinct CDR3 sequences in the sample; about 17% occur only once, and over 25% lies in the top ten. The CDR3 sequence is 14 residues long. Germline V gives CDR1 SEHNR, CDR2 FQNEAQ (reference sequence). V was clipped by 7 bases and J by 3 bases, with 16 bases between them. The rearrangement joins TRBV7-9 to TRBJ2-7; D may be TRBD1 or TRBD2 (6 bases each). This clonotype originated in a boy in the first two years of life who had a stem cell transplant for Wiskott-Aldrich syndrome, so the T cells may come from the graft donor. The source was PBMCs, mostly from graft donor cells, collected 360 days after TCRalphabeta/CD19-depleted stem cell transplant. The CDR3 sequence is CASKFGGRGYEQYF. CDR3 bases: TGTGCCAGCAAGTTCGGGGGCAGGGGCTACGAGCAGTACTTC.